Given below is one T cell receptor beta chain in context. Its antigen is not known. This record belongs to a study of T cell repertoires in cytomegalovirus infection. About the research overall: Public TCR beta signatures marked donors with CMV infection and the matching HLA.

The ends were cut back, 1 base at V and 0 bases at J, with 6 bases in the middle. The CDR3 is 14 amino acids. Germline CDR1 is SGHTA and CDR2 is FQGTGA. Each CDR3 protein gets one entry after TCRdb re-called the reads with MiXCR. The sample contains 60,000 to 75,000 distinct CDR3 sequences, less than 30% of which appear only once. The receptor's source is a human donor in good health (CMV status not recorded). Some clones in this sample may be carry-over from other donors' samples. The sequencing here drew on CD8+ T cells from cultured PBMCs, taken from culture after CMV antigen stimulation. The gene calls are TRBV7-3 and TRBJ1-2; the D is unclear. For the CDR3, the DNA is TGTGCCAGCAGCTTAATTCCGACTAACTATGGCTACACCTTC. Protein: CASSLIPTNYGYTF.